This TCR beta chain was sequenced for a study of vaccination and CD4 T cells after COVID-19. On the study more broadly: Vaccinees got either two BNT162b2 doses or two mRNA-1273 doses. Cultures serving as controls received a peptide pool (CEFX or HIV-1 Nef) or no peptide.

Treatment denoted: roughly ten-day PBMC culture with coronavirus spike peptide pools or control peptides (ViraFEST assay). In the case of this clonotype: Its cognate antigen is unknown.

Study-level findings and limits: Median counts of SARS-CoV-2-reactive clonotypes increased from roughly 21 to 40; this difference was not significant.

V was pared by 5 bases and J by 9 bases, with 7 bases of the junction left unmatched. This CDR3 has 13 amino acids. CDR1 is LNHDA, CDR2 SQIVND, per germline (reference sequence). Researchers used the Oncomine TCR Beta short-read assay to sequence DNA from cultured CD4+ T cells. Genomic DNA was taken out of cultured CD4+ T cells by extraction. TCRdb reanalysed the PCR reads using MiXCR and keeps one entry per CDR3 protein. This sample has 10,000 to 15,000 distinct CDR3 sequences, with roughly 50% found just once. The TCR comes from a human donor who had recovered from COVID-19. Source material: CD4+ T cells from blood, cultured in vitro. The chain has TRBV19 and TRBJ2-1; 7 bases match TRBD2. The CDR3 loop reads CASSLGEGREQFF. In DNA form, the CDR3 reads TGTGCCAGTAGTTTGGGGGAGGGCCGTGAGCAGTTCTTC.